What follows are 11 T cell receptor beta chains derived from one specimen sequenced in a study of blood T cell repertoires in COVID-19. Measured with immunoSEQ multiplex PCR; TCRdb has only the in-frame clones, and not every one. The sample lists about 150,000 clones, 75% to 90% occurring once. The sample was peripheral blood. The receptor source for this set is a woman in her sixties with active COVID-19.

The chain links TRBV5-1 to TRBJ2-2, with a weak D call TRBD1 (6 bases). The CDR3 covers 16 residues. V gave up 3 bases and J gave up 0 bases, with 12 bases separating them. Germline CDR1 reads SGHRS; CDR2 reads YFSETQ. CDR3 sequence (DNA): TGCGCCAGCAGCTACGCCGGGACACCGAACACCGGGGAGCTGTTTTTT. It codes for CASSYAGTPNTGELFF.

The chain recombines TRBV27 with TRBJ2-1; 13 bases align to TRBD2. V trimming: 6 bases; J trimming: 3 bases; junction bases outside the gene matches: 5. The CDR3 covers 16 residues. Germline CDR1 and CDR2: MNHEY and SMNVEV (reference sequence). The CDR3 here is CASSRLAGGLYNEQFF. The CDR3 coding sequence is TGTGCCAGCAGCAGACTAGCGGGAGGCCTCTACAATGAGCAGTTCTTC.

As DNA, the CDR3 is TGTGCCAGCAGCGTAGTAGCGGTCCCCTCCTACGAGCAGTACTTC. Protein: CASSVVAVPSYEQYF. J is TRBJ2-7 and V is TRBV9; a possible D gene is TRBD2 (6 bases). This CDR3 contains 15 residues. Germline V gene sequence: CDR1 SGDLS, CDR2 YYNGEE. The V end lost 0 bases, the J end lost 0 bases, and 10 bases lay between the germline ends.

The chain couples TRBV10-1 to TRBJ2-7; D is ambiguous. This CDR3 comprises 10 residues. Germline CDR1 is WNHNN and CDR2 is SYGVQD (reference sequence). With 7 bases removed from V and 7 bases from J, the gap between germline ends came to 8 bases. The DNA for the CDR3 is TGCGCCAGCACGAGGTGGGAGCAGTACTTC. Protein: CASTRWEQYF.

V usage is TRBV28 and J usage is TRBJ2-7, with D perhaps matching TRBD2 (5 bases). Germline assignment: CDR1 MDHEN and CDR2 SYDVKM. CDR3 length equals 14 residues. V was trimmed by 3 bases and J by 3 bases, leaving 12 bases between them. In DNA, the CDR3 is TGTGCCAGCAGTTTGGGGTCCGGAGGCTACGAGCAGTACTTC. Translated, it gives CASSLGSGGYEQYF.

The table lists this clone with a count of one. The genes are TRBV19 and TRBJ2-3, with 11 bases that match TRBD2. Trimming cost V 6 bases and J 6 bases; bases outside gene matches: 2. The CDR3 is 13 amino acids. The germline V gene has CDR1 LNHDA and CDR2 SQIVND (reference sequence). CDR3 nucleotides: TGTGCCAGTAGCCTAGCGGGAGGTGATACGCAGTATTTT. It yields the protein CASSLAGGDTQYF.

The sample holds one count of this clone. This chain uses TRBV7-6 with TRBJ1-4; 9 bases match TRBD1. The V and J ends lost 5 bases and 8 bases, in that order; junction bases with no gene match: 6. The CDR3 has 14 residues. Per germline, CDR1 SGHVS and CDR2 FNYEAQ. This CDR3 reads CASSRGQGGEKLFF. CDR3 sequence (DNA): TGTGCCAGCAGCCGGGGACAGGGAGGCGAAAAACTGTTTTTT.

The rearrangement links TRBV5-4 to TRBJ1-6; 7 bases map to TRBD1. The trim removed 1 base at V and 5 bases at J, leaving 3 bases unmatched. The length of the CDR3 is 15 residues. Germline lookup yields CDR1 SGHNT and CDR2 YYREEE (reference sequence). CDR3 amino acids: CASSLFGQDNSPLHF. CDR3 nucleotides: TGTGCCAGCAGCTTGTTTGGACAGGATAATTCACCCCTCCACTTT.

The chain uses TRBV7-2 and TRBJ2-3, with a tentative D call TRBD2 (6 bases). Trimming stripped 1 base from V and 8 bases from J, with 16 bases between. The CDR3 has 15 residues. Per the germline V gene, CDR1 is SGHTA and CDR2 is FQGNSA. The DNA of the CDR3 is TGTGCCAGCAGCTTAGATAAGATACTAGCTGGTACGCAGTATTTT. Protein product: CASSLDKILAGTQYF.

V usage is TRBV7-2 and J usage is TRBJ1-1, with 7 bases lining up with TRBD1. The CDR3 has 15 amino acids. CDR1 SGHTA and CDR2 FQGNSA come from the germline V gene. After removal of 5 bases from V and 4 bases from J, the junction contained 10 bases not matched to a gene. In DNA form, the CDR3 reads TGTGCCAGCAGCCTCGGGACAGCTAGGCCCACTGAAGCTTTCTTT. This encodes CASSLGTARPTEAFF.

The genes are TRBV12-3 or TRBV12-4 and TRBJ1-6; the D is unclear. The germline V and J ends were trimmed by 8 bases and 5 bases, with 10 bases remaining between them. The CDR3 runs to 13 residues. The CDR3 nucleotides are TGTGCCAGCCAGACGGGTAATAATTCACCCCTCCACTTT. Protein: CASQTGNNSPLHF.